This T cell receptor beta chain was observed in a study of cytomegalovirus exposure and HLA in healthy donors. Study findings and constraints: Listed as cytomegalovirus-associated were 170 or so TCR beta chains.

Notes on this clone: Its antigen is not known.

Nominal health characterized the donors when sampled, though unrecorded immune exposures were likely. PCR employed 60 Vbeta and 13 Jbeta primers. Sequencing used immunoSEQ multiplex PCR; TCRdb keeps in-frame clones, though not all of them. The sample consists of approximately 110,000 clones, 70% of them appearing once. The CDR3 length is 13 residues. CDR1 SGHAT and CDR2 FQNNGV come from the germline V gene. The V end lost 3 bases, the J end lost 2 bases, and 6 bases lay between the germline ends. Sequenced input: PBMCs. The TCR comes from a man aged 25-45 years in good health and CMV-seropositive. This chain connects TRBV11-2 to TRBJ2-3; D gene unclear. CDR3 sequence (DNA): TGTGCCAGCAGCTTGTCTCCCACAGATACGCAGTATTTT. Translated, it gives CASSLSPTDTQYF.